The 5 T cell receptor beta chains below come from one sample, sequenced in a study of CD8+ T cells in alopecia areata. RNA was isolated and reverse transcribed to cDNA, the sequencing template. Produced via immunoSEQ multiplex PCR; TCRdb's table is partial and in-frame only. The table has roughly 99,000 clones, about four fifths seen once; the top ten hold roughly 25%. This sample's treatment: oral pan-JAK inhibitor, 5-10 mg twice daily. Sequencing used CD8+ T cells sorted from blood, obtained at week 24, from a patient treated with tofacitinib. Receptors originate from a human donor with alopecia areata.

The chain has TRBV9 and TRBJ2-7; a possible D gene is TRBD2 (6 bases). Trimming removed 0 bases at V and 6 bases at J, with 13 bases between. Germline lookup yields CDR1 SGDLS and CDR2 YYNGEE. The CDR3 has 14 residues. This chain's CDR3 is CASSVGRAHAEQYF. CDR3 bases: TGTGCCAGCAGCGTAGGGAGGGCCCATGCCGAGCAGTACTTC.

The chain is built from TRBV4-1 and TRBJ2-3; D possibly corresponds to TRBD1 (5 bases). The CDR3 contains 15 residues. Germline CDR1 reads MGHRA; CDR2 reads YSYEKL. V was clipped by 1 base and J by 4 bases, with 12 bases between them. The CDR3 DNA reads TGCGCCAGCAGCCAAGGCCCTAGGGGTCCAGATACGCAGTATTTT. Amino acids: CASSQGPRGPDTQYF.

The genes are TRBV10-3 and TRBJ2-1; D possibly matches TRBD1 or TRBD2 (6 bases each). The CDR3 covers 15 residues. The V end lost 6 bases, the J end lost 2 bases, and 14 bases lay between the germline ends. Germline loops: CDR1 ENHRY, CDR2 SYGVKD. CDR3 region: CAIRRGDAPYNEQFF. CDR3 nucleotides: TGTGCCATCAGGAGGGGGGACGCGCCCTACAATGAGCAGTTCTTC.

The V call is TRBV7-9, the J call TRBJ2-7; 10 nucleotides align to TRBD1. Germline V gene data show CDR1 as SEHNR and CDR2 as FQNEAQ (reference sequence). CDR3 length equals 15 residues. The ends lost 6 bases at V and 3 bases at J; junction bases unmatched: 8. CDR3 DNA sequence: TGTGCCAGCAGTCGATTGACAGGGGGCCACTACGAGCAGTACTTC. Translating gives CASSRLTGGHYEQYF.

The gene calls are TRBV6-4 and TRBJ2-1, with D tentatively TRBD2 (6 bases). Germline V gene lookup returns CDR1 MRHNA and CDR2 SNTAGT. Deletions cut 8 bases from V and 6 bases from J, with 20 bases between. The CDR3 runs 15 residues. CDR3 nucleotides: TGTGCCAGCTGGGGCGCGGGGTCCCTATCCAATGAGCAGTTCTTC. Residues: CASWGAGSLSNEQFF.